These 26 T cell receptor beta chains were all obtained from the same sample, sequenced in a study of T cells in localized non-small cell lung cancer. Here immunoSEQ multiplex PCR was the method, and the copy in TCRdb shows in-frame clones only, minus some. The sample comprises 11,000 or so clones, 85% to 90% of which are singletons, and roughly 22% rests with the top ten. Sequencing was performed on peripheral blood, taken before any cancer treatment. These receptors were taken from a male donor at least 60 years old with stage I lung adenocarcinoma.

The chain links TRBV5-1 to TRBJ2-3, with 8 bases lining up with TRBD1. V lost 2 bases to trimming and J lost 3 bases; unmatched junction nucleotides: 5. The CDR3 spans 15 residues. Germline V gene data show CDR1 as SGHRS and CDR2 as YFSETQ. The CDR3: CASSFGDRKTDTQYF. In nucleotides, the CDR3 is TGCGCCAGCAGCTTTGGGGACAGGAAGACAGATACGCAGTATTTT. Full variable domain (rest looked up from reference TRBV5-1 and TRBJ2-3): KAGVTQTPRYLIKTRGQQVTLSCSPISGHRSVSWYQQTPGQGLQFLFEYFSETQRNKGNFPGRFSGRQFSNSRSEMNVSTLELGDSALYLCASSFGDRKTDTQYFGPGTRLTVL.

J is TRBJ1-6 and V is TRBV5-6, with D perhaps TRBD1 (5 bases). V lost 5 bases, J lost 11 bases, and 14 bases lay in between. Germline values: CDR1 SGHDT, CDR2 YYEEEE. The CDR3 sequence is 13 residues long. The CDR3 loop is CASSDSGMTPLHF. Here the CDR3 DNA reads TGTGCCAGCAGTGACTCAGGGATGACACCCCTCCACTTT.

V gene TRBV10-1 combines with J gene TRBJ2-2, with D uncertain. The germline gives CDR1 WNHNN, CDR2 SYGVQD (reference sequence). V was pared by 0 bases and J by 8 bases, with 4 bases between. The CDR3 length is 12 residues. CDR3 sequence (DNA): TGCGCCAGCAGTGAGTCAGCAGGGGAGCTGTTTTTT. It encodes CASSESAGELFF.

The chain carries TRBV19 and TRBJ2-7, with D possibly being TRBD2 (6 bases). CDR1 and CDR2 from the germline V gene are LNHDA and SQIVND (reference sequence). Trimming cost V 3 bases and J 2 bases, with 14 bases left between them. CDR3 length equals 15 residues. CDR3 region: CASSMGGRLAYEQYF. DNA of the CDR3: TGTGCCAGTAGTATGGGGGGACGGCTTGCCTACGAGCAGTACTTC.

The chain uses TRBV18 and TRBJ1-5, with D unclear. Germline CDR1 is KGHSH and CDR2 is LQKENI. V lost 2 bases and J lost 0, with 5 bases in between. This CDR3 spans 14 amino acids. The CDR3 nucleotides read TGTGCCAGCTCACCAACCTCTAGCAATCAGCCCCAGCATTTT. This translates into CASSPTSSNQPQHF.

V gene TRBV7-9 combines with J gene TRBJ2-2; D is perhaps TRBD2 (5 bases). V lost 6 bases and J lost 7, with 9 bases in between. The CDR3 runs to 12 residues. Per the germline V gene, CDR1 is SEHNR and CDR2 is FQNEAQ (reference sequence). The CDR3 DNA reads TGTGCCAGCAGGGGAGATCGCGGGGAGCTGTTTTTT. Protein: CASRGDRGELFF.

The rearrangement joins TRBV4-3 to TRBJ2-7, with D hard to call. The V end lost 0 bases, the J end lost 4 bases, and 7 bases lay between the germline ends. The CDR3 spans 13 residues. Germline V gene data show CDR1 as LGHNA and CDR2 as YSLEER. CDR3 DNA sequence: TGCGCCAGCAGCCAAGATGTTGTTTACGAGCAGTACTTC. This translates into CASSQDVVYEQYF.

The chain couples TRBV19 to TRBJ1-5, with D tentatively TRBD1 (5 bases). The length of the CDR3 is 16 residues. V gave up 0 bases and J gave up 4 bases, with 13 bases separating them. From germline, CDR1 is LNHDA and CDR2 SQIVND (reference sequence). The DNA for the CDR3 is TGTGCCAGTAGTATAGAGGGGGGGATGAGTAATCAGCCCCAGCATTTT. Encoded protein: CASSIEGGMSNQPQHF.

The V gene is TRBV29-1, the J gene TRBJ1-1; a possible D gene is TRBD1 (5 bases). The ends were cut back, 4 bases at V and 5 bases at J, with 11 bases in the middle. There are 12 residues in the CDR3. The germline gives CDR1 SQVTM, CDR2 ANQGSEA. CDR3 nucleotides: TGCAGCGTTGGGCGGGGCGGTACTGAAGCTTTCTTT. This encodes CSVGRGGTEAFF.

V usage is TRBV6-6 and J usage is TRBJ2-7; 9 nucleotides line up with TRBD1. Germline trimming cut 6 bases from V and 6 bases from J; bases unmatched to any gene: 9. The CDR3 spans 14 residues. Germline CDR1 and CDR2: MNHNY and SVGAGI (reference sequence). CDR3 in DNA: TGTGCCAGCAGCTCAGGACAGGGGTTGACCGAGCAGTACTTC. Residues: CASSSGQGLTEQYF.

In its sample, this clone was seen a few times. V and J are TRBV6-4 and TRBJ2-1, with 11 bases identical to TRBD2. The CDR3 covers 15 residues. Germline CDR1 and CDR2: MRHNA and SNTAGT. The V gene end was trimmed by 5 bases and the J gene end by 4 bases; junction bases not matched to a gene: 4. CDR3 protein: CASSPTSGDYNEQFF. The CDR3 DNA reads as TGTGCCAGCAGTCCGACTAGCGGGGATTACAATGAGCAGTTCTTC.

V and J are TRBV19 and TRBJ1-1, with D perhaps matching TRBD1 (5 bases). The V gene lost 6 bases and the J gene lost 0 bases, with 11 bases spanning the gap. Looked up from germline, CDR1 is LNHDA and CDR2 is SQIVND (reference sequence). The CDR3 totals 14 residues. This CDR3 is CASRPDSMNTEAFF. In DNA form, the CDR3 reads TGTGCCAGTAGACCTGACAGCATGAACACTGAAGCTTTCTTT.

The rearrangement uses TRBV2 and TRBJ2-5; weak D call: TRBD2 (5 bases). Germline V gene data show CDR1 as SNHLY and CDR2 as FYNNEI. V was pared by 8 bases and J by 4 bases, with 11 bases between. This CDR3 spans 12 amino acids. CDR3 in amino acids: CASRKEAETQYF. The CDR3 bases are TGTGCCAGCCGGAAGGAGGCAGAGACCCAGTACTTC.

The chain joins TRBV6-5 to TRBJ2-3, with D perhaps being TRBD1 or TRBD2 (5 bases each). The V and J ends lost 8 bases and 8 bases respectively, with 23 bases between them. This CDR3 comprises 15 residues. Germline V gives CDR1 MNHEY, CDR2 SVGAGI. For the CDR3, the DNA is TGTGCCAGCTATTACGGCCTGTCTACTGGGGGTACGCAGTATTTT. This translates into CASYYGLSTGGTQYF.

V is TRBV19 and J is TRBJ1-4, with D tentatively TRBD1 (5 bases). The CDR3 length is 16 residues. The germline V gene encodes CDR1 LNHDA and CDR2 SQIVND (reference sequence). The ends were cut back, 1 base at V and 7 bases at J, with 16 bases in the middle. The CDR3 region is CASSIGLGTSGEKLFF. CDR3 in DNA: TGTGCCAGTAGTATAGGTTTGGGGACCTCGGGTGAAAAACTGTTTTTT.

The chain uses TRBV6-1 and TRBJ1-1; D perhaps matches TRBD1 (6 bases). CDR1 and CDR2 from the germline V gene are MNHNS and SASEGT. The germline V and J ends were trimmed by 2 bases and 5 bases, with 18 bases remaining between them. The CDR3 consists of 16 residues. CDR3 protein: CASSESLVGGGTEAFF. The CDR3 coding sequence is TGTGCCAGCAGTGAATCGTTAGTAGGGGGGGGGACTGAAGCTTTCTTT.

This clone appeared a few times. The genes are TRBV7-3 and TRBJ2-6; no definite D call. In germline, CDR1 is SGHTA, CDR2 FQGTGA. Trimming left V 6 bases short and J 0 bases short, with 9 bases between. The CDR3 has 15 residues. Here the CDR3 reads CASSTGNSGANVLTF. The CDR3, as DNA: TGTGCCAGCAGTACCGGCAACTCTGGGGCCAACGTCCTGACTTTC.

The V gene is TRBV30, the J gene TRBJ1-1, with TRBD1 matching 10 bases. The CDR3 sequence is 18 residues long. Germline CDR1 GTSNPN, CDR2 SVGIG (reference sequence). V shed 0 bases, J shed 3 bases, and the junction held 13 bases outside the gene matches. CDR3 coding DNA: TGTGCCTGGAGTGTTGGCCTAACTTGGGACAGGGGATACACTGAAGCTTTCTTT. Translated: CAWSVGLTWDRGYTEAFF.

V gene TRBV7-3 combines with J gene TRBJ1-2; 7 nucleotides match TRBD1. V was pared by 5 bases and J by 2 bases, with 2 bases of the junction left unmatched. The CDR3 length is 13 residues. Germline V gene data show CDR1 as SGHTA and CDR2 as FQGTGA. The chain's CDR3 is CASSPGQNYGYTF. The CDR3 nucleotides are TGTGCCAGCAGCCCGGGACAGAACTATGGCTACACCTTC.

The chain combines TRBV28 with TRBJ1-3, with unresolved D. This CDR3 is built from 15 residues. The germline V gene encodes CDR1 MDHEN and CDR2 SYDVKM. Trimming took off 3 bases at V and 0 bases at J, with 9 bases between the two ends. Here the CDR3 reads CASSFGRHSGNTIYF. CDR3 coding DNA: TGTGCCAGCAGTTTTGGCCGGCACTCTGGAAACACCATATATTTT.

V gene TRBV9 combines with J gene TRBJ2-2; TRBD1 matches 7 bases. Germline CDR1 SGDLS, CDR2 YYNGEE. The CDR3 has 15 amino acids. After removal of 0 bases from V and 4 bases from J, the junction contained 3 bases not matched to a gene. The CDR3 coding sequence is TGTGCCAGCAGCGTAGCAGACAGGGTCACCGGGGAGCTGTTTTTT. Amino acids: CASSVADRVTGELFF.

This clone was seen a few times. V gene TRBV27 combines with J gene TRBJ2-5, with 7 bases fitting TRBD1. The CDR3 is made up of 15 amino acids. V shed 7 bases, J shed 4 bases, and the junction held 12 bases outside the gene matches. Per germline, CDR1 MNHEY and CDR2 SMNVEV (reference sequence). The CDR3 protein is CASNPTGQPRETQYF. DNA of the CDR3: TGTGCCAGCAACCCTACGGGACAGCCCCGAGAGACCCAGTACTTC.

The chain uses TRBV28 and TRBJ1-1, with D uncertain. In germline, CDR1 is MDHEN, CDR2 SYDVKM. V gave up 2 bases and J gave up 2 bases, with 15 bases separating them. This CDR3 contains 16 residues. The CDR3 DNA reads TGTGCCAGCAGTTTAAGGGCAAGTCGGTTTAACACTGAAGCTTTCTTT. Its translation: CASSLRASRFNTEAFF.

The chain employs TRBV6-5 and TRBJ1-2, with TRBD1 matching over 7 bases. This CDR3 spans 16 amino acids. V dropped 0 bases and J dropped 4; count of bases not matched to a gene: 8. Germline values: CDR1 MNHEY, CDR2 SVGAGI. The CDR3 reads CASSYSSGRGTYGYTF. CDR3 coding DNA: TGTGCCAGCAGTTACTCCTCGGGCAGGGGGACCTATGGCTACACCTTC.

The CDR3 DNA sequence: TGTGCCAGCTCATCTCCGACAGCCGGCTATGGCTACACCTTC. Translation gives CASSSPTAGYGYTF. The rearrangement uses TRBV18 and TRBJ1-2; TRBD1 might be the D (5 bases). Germline V gene lookup returns CDR1 KGHSH and CDR2 LQKENI. Trimming pared 5 bases from V and 4 bases from J, leaving 14 bases between. This CDR3 spans 14 amino acids.

The chain has TRBV9 and TRBJ1-1; weak D call: TRBD1 (5 bases). V dropped 2 bases and J dropped 6 bases, with 14 bases sitting between them. The length of the CDR3 is 14 residues. Looked up from germline, CDR1 is SGDLS and CDR2 is YYNGEE. The CDR3 here is CASSVGTGRAEAFF. The CDR3 DNA follows: TGTGCCAGCAGCGTGGGGACGGGGAGGGCTGAAGCTTTCTTT.